The present entry profiles one T cell receptor (beta chain) with its context. This specimen comes from a study of blood T cell repertoires in COVID-19. Study-wide background: Collection of acute and convalescent COVID-19 samples took place in the United States, Italy and Spain. T cells, B-cell-depleted T cells, or PBMCs provided the cDNA or gDNA that served as material.

Libraries were prepared by immunoSEQ multiplex PCR; TCRdb keeps only in-frame clonotypes and omits some of them. The data contain tens of thousands of clones, 70% to 90% of them singletons. CDR1 and CDR2 from the germline V gene are MNHEY and SVGAGI. The CDR3 runs 13 residues. Between the trimmed V and J ends, which lost 5 bases and 3 bases, there was a span of 11 bases. V gene TRBV6-5 combines with J gene TRBJ2-7; D perhaps matches TRBD2 (6 bases). Sequences were obtained from peripheral blood. This TCR derives from a man between 65 and 85 years old with active COVID-19. The CDR3: CASSMGRNYEQYF. Here the CDR3 DNA reads TGTGCCAGCAGTATGGGGAGGAACTACGAGCAGTACTTC.